The 29 T cell receptor beta chains listed next were all sequenced from one sample in a study of shared clonotypes between healthy human individuals. Naive CD8 cells comprised CD45RO-negative, CCR7-positively selected cells, excluding terminally differentiated effector memory CD45RA+ cells. Measured with immunoSEQ multiplex PCR; TCRdb has only the in-frame clones, and not every one. In the table there are under 2,000,000 clones, about 95% of which are singletons. The sample comprised naive CD8+ T cells sorted from blood. The receptors here all came from a man younger than 35 in good health.

The chain couples TRBV11-2 to TRBJ2-7; tentatively, D is TRBD1 or TRBD2 (5 bases each). The V and J ends lost 3 bases and 3 bases respectively, with 9 bases between them. The germline CDR1 and CDR2 sequences are SGHAT and FQNNGV. This CDR3 has 13 amino acids. This chain's CDR3 is CASSFRDRYEQYF. CDR3 DNA sequence: TGTGCCAGCAGCTTTAGGGACCGCTACGAGCAGTACTTC.

The rearrangement uses TRBV5-1 and TRBJ2-5; 10 bases match TRBD2. V was clipped by 3 bases and J by 12 bases; unmatched bases: 5. CDR3 size: 12 residues. Germline V gene data show CDR1 as SGHRS and CDR2 as YFSETQ. The CDR3 spells CASSSLAGDEYF. CDR3 in DNA: TGCGCCAGCAGCTCCCTAGCGGGAGACGAGTACTTC.

This chain joins TRBV15 and TRBJ1-2; tentatively, D is TRBD1 (5 bases). The CDR3 runs to 15 residues. Germline lookup yields CDR1 LNHNV and CDR2 YYDKDF (reference sequence). V lost 5 bases and J lost 0, with 13 bases in between. CDR3 sequence (DNA): TGTGCCACCAGCGAGAGGGGCGAAGCTAACTATGGCTACACCTTC. Amino acids: CATSERGEANYGYTF.

This clone has a single count. At the DNA level, this CDR3 is encoded by other sequences in the same sample as well. The CDR3 coding sequence is TGCGCCAGCAGCCAAGATTCGGCTAGCGGTTCCTACGAGCAGTACTTC. It is translated as CASSQDSASGSYEQYF. The chain uses TRBV4-3 and TRBJ2-7, with 7 bases lining up with TRBD2. The CDR3 spans 16 residues. V gave up 0 bases and J gave up 1 base; unmatched junction bases: 6. In germline, CDR1 is LGHNA, CDR2 YSLEER.

The rearrangement uses TRBV5-6 and TRBJ2-1, with a tentative D call TRBD2 (6 bases). V was trimmed by 1 base and J by 0 bases, leaving 8 bases between them. Per germline, CDR1 SGHDT and CDR2 YYEEEE. This CDR3 is built from 15 residues. CDR3 amino acids: CASSLPGSSYNEQFF. The CDR3 nucleotides read TGTGCCAGCAGCTTGCCCGGGAGCTCCTACAATGAGCAGTTCTTC.

The chain links TRBV4-3 to TRBJ2-3; TRBD2 matches at 14 bases. The J segment lost 11 bases and the V segment lost 0 bases, leaving 10 bases of the junction unmatched. The CDR3 is made up of 17 amino acids. Germline V gene data show CDR1 as LGHNA and CDR2 as YSLEER. In DNA form, the CDR3 reads TGCGCCAGCAGCCAAGATTTCCCTCCGGGACTAGCGGGAGAGCAGTATTTT. Residues: CASSQDFPPGLAGEQYF.

The chain recombines TRBV29-1 with TRBJ2-3; the D is unclear. Trimming took 3 bases from V and 2 from J, leaving 6 bases between them. Germline V lookup: CDR1 SQVTM, CDR2 ANQGSEA. This CDR3 comprises 12 residues. The DNA for the CDR3 is TGCAGCGTTGATGGCTTCACAGATACGCAGTATTTT. This sequence encodes CSVDGFTDTQYF.

The rearrangement joins TRBV27 to TRBJ2-1; D may match TRBD1 or TRBD2 (5 bases each). The germline V and J ends were trimmed by 6 bases and 7 bases, with 16 bases remaining between them. The CDR3 is made up of 14 amino acids. Germline loops: CDR1 MNHEY, CDR2 SMNVEV (reference sequence). This CDR3 reads CASSITMGPNEQFF. For the CDR3, the DNA is TGTGCCAGCAGCATCACCATGGGACCGAATGAGCAGTTCTTC.

J is TRBJ2-7 and V is TRBV6-5; 7 bases are a match to TRBD1. Germline CDR1 reads MNHEY; CDR2 reads SVGAGI. Trimming cost V 7 bases and J 5 bases; bases outside gene matches: 11. This CDR3 spans 14 amino acids. CDR3 DNA: TGTGCCAGCAATGACGACAGGGATTTGGACGAGCAGTACTTC. Protein product: CASNDDRDLDEQYF.

The chain links TRBV6-5 to TRBJ2-7, with 9 positions matching TRBD2. The CDR3 covers 14 residues. J lost 3 bases, V lost 8 bases, and 8 bases had no gene match. Germline CDR1 MNHEY, CDR2 SVGAGI. The CDR3 bases are TGTGCCAGCGCTCCGGGACTAGCTTTCTACGAGCAGTACTTC. Translation: CASAPGLAFYEQYF.

This chain links TRBV6-5 with TRBJ2-7, with 9 nucleotides matching TRBD1. The CDR3 runs 13 residues. Trimming at V came to 10 bases and at J to 3 bases, leaving 7 bases not matched to a gene. Germline V gives CDR1 MNHEY, CDR2 SVGAGI. The CDR3 loop is CATTQDRGYEQYF. The CDR3 bases are TGTGCCACCACCCAGGACAGGGGCTACGAGCAGTACTTC.

The V gene is TRBV27, the J gene TRBJ1-2, with TRBD1 identical over 7 bases. After removal of 5 bases from V and 4 bases from J, the junction contained 7 bases not matched to a gene. The germline gives CDR1 MNHEY, CDR2 SMNVEV (reference sequence). CDR3 size: 14 residues. DNA for the CDR3: TGTGCCAGCAGTCCCCAGGGGGGGGTCTATGGCTACACCTTC. Translated: CASSPQGGVYGYTF.

This chain uses TRBV11-2 with TRBJ2-3, with 11 bases identical to TRBD1. The CDR3 consists of 15 residues. The J segment lost 3 bases and the V segment lost 5 bases, leaving 4 bases of the junction unmatched. Germline values: CDR1 SGHAT, CDR2 FQNNGV. CDR3 residues: CASSLGTGGTDTQYF. For the CDR3, the DNA is TGTGCCAGCAGCCTAGGGACAGGGGGTACAGATACGCAGTATTTT.

This chain uses TRBV11-2 with TRBJ2-5, with D unclear. Germline V CDR1 and CDR2: SGHAT, FQNNGV. Trimming shortened V by 4 bases and J by 0 bases, and 6 bases separated the two germline ends. The CDR3 is made up of 13 amino acids. The CDR3 DNA reads TGTGCCAGCAGCTCATACCACCAAGAGACCCAGTACTTC. Residues: CASSSYHQETQYF.

CDR3 DNA sequence: TGTGCCTGGATTACTATAGCGGGACCCTACAATGAGCAGTTCTTC. It is translated as CAWITIAGPYNEQFF. The chain uses TRBV30 and TRBJ2-1, with 8 bases that match TRBD2. This CDR3 is 15 amino acids long. Germline lookup yields CDR1 GTSNPN and CDR2 SVGIG (reference sequence). V shed 4 bases and J 2 bases; nucleotides not matched to a gene: 7. Based on the CDR3 plus reference TRBV30 and TRBJ2-1, the full variable domain is SQTIHQWPATLVQPVGSPLSLECTVEGTSNPNLYWYRQAAGRGLQLLFYSVGIGQISSEVPQNLSASRPQDRQFILSSKKLLLSDSGFYLCAWITIAGPYNEQFFGPGTRLTVL.

The chain recombines TRBV4-3 with TRBJ2-7; TRBD1 aligns across 10 bases. Germline CDR1 LGHNA, CDR2 YSLEER. The CDR3 loop spans 16 amino acids. The trim removed 1 base at V and 4 bases at J, leaving 7 bases unmatched. In nucleotides, the CDR3 is TGCGCCAGCAGCCAAGGTTCGGGACAGGGGACATACGAGCAGTACTTC. Translation: CASSQGSGQGTYEQYF.

The chain joins TRBV27 to TRBJ2-1; TRBD2 agrees at 7 bases. The V segment lost 3 bases and the J segment 2 bases; nucleotides outside the gene matches: 1. Germline CDR1 is MNHEY and CDR2 is SMNVEV (reference sequence). The CDR3 runs 14 residues. The CDR3 bases are TGTGCCAGCAGTTTGACTAGCCCCTACAATGAGCAGTTCTTC. This sequence encodes CASSLTSPYNEQFF.

This chain links TRBV13 with TRBJ2-3, with 12 bases that match TRBD2. This CDR3 region has 19 residues. Germline CDR1 is PRHDT and CDR2 is FYEKMQ (reference sequence). The junction had 15 bases not matched to a gene; V was cut back by 4 bases and J by 4 bases. The CDR3 here is CASSSLSPTSGGGADTQYF. In nucleotides, the CDR3 is TGTGCCAGCAGCTCTCTTTCCCCGACTAGCGGGGGAGGAGCAGATACGCAGTATTTT. Full variable domain (rest looked up from reference TRBV13 and TRBJ2-3): AAGVIQSPRHLIKEKRETATLKCYPIPRHDTVYWYQQGPGQDPQFLISFYEKMQSDKGSIPDRFSAQQFSDYHSELNMSSLELGDSALYFCASSSLSPTSGGGADTQYFGPGTRLTVL.

The chain uses TRBV11-1 and TRBJ2-7; D gene unclear. CDR1 and CDR2 (germline): SGHAT, FQDESV (reference sequence). Trimming took 6 bases from V and 0 from J, leaving 9 bases between them. The length of the CDR3 is 13 residues. CDR3 protein: CASSPTSSYEQYF. The CDR3 DNA follows: TGTGCCAGCAGTCCTACAAGCTCCTACGAGCAGTACTTC.

The J gene is TRBJ2-7, the V gene TRBV27; D not certain. Trimming left V 2 bases short and J 3 bases short, with 14 bases between. Per the germline V gene, CDR1 is MNHEY and CDR2 is SMNVEV (reference sequence). The CDR3 loop spans 15 amino acids. The DNA of the CDR3 is TGTGCCAGCAGTTTAACGGTCGCTGGGTACTACGAGCAGTACTTC. This codes for CASSLTVAGYYEQYF.

The rearrangement links TRBV10-3 to TRBJ2-1; the D gene is possibly TRBD2 (6 bases). CDR3 length: 16 residues. Germline CDR1 reads ENHRY; CDR2 reads SYGVKD. Between the trimmed V and J ends, which lost 2 bases and 8 bases, there was a span of 19 bases. CDR3 amino acids: CAISEGLLASWDEQFF. CDR3 nucleotide sequence: TGTGCCATCAGTGAGGGGTTACTAGCCTCGTGGGATGAGCAGTTCTTC.

The chain couples TRBV9 to TRBJ2-7; D may be TRBD1 (6 bases). The germline V gene has CDR1 SGDLS and CDR2 YYNGEE. The V and J ends lost 5 bases and 3 bases respectively, with 12 bases between them. The CDR3 runs 13 residues. DNA of the CDR3: TGTGCCAGCAGTCCGGGACATTTCTACGAGCAGTACTTC. As protein: CASSPGHFYEQYF. The full variable domain, completed using reference TRBV9 and TRBJ2-7, is DSGVTQTPKHLITATGQRVTLRCSPRSGDLSVYWYQQSLDQGLQFLIQYYNGEERAKGNILERFSAQQFPDLHSELNLSSLELGDSALYFCASSPGHFYEQYFGPGTRLTVT.

About this clone itself: At one boundary the junction diverges from the germline segment, which might be a read error. J is TRBJ2-5 and V is TRBV7-2; D gene ambiguous. The length of the CDR3 is 12 residues. From germline, CDR1 is SGHTA and CDR2 FQGNSA. CDR3: CASSPTEDTQYF. The CDR3, as DNA: TGTGCCAGCAGCCCCACGGAAGACACCCAGTACTTC. Filled out from reference TRBV7-2 and TRBJ2-5, the complete variable domain reads GAGVSQSPSNKVTEKGKDVELRCDPISGHTALYWYRQSLGQGLEFLIYFQGNSAPDKSGLPSDRFSAERTGGSVSTLTIQRTQQEDSAVYLCASSPTEDTQYFGPGTRLLVL.

With regard to this clone: Different DNA sequences within this sample yield the same CDR3. V and J are TRBV11-2 and TRBJ2-7; perhaps TRBD2 as D (6 bases). Trimming left V 5 bases short and J 4 bases short, with 6 bases between. CDR1 and CDR2 from the germline V gene are SGHAT and FQNNGV. The CDR3 totals 11 residues. The CDR3 DNA reads TGTGCCAGCAGCGGGACTTACGAGCAGTACTTC. Translation: CASSGTYEQYF.

The CDR3 loop reads CASSGGLAVAGELFF. The CDR3 nucleotides are TGTGCCAGCAGCGGGGGACTAGCGGTAGCCGGGGAGCTGTTTTTT. The V call is TRBV9, the J call TRBJ2-2, with 11 bases matching TRBD2. The germline V gene encodes CDR1 SGDLS and CDR2 YYNGEE. Trimming cost V 3 bases and J 6 bases; bases outside gene matches: 4. The CDR3 is 15 amino acids.

J is TRBJ2-7 and V is TRBV11-2, with TRBD1 matching over 10 bases. The trim removed 4 bases at V and 0 bases at J, leaving 3 bases unmatched. Per germline, CDR1 SGHAT and CDR2 FQNNGV. This CDR3 is built from 15 residues. Written as DNA, the CDR3 is TGTGCCAGCAGCTCGGGACAGGGGATCTCCTACGAGCAGTACTTC. As protein: CASSSGQGISYEQYF.

The chain recombines TRBV11-2 with TRBJ2-7; D may be TRBD1 (6 bases). This CDR3 region has 15 residues. CDR1 SGHAT and CDR2 FQNNGV come from the germline V gene. Trimming removed 3 bases from V and 3 bases from J, with 15 bases in between. The CDR3 nucleotides are TGTGCCAGCAGCTTTGCCCGGGGACAACTCTACGAGCAGTACTTC. Its protein is CASSFARGQLYEQYF. Full variable domain (rest looked up from reference TRBV11-2 and TRBJ2-7): EAGVAQSPRYKIIEKRQSVAFWCNPISGHATLYWYQQILGQGPKLLIQFQNNGVVDDSQLPKDRFSAERLKGVDSTLKIQPAKLEDSAVYLCASSFARGQLYEQYFGPGTRLTVT.

This rearrangement joins TRBV5-4 to TRBJ1-5; 9 bases line up with TRBD1. Germline V lookup: CDR1 SGHNT, CDR2 YYREEE (reference sequence). The V gene end was trimmed by 4 bases and the J gene end by 5 bases; junction bases not matched to a gene: 10. The CDR3 length is 16 residues. This CDR3 is CASSNFQDRGHQPQHF. The CDR3 nucleotides are TGTGCCAGCAGCAATTTTCAGGACAGGGGCCATCAGCCCCAGCATTTT.

The gene calls are TRBV5-1 and TRBJ2-7, with 8 bases aligning to TRBD1. Trimming cost V 6 bases and J 3 bases; bases outside gene matches: 2. In germline, CDR1 is SGHRS, CDR2 YFSETQ. The CDR3 consists of 12 residues. The CDR3 region is CASTGQGYEQYF. The CDR3 coding sequence is TGCGCCAGCACCGGACAGGGCTACGAGCAGTACTTC.